The rows below give T cell receptor beta chains drawn from one sample of a study of shared clonotypes between healthy human individuals. Some clones are missing from TCRdb's copy, which holds only in-frame ones; the method was immunoSEQ multiplex PCR. The table lists about 1.1 million clones, 77% of them singletons, with roughly 0.83% in the top ten. Sequencing was carried out using memory CD4+ T cells from PBMCs. Receptor source: a man aged 18 to 30 in good health. Some clones in this sample may be carry-over from other donors' samples. Each CDR3 is given with its conserved first and last residue. A D gene is named only where the DNA matches it firmly. Only part of the rows carry a size: once, few, many, or a class if the clone is expanded.

clone size: few
J gene: TRBJ1-4
V gene: TRBV12-2
D gene: .
CDR3 DNA: TGTGCAAGTCGCTTAGCCGGGGCTCAAAAACTGTTTTTT
CDR3 protein: CASRLAGAQKLFF

clone size: .
J gene: TRBJ2-3
V gene: TRBV4-1
D gene: .
CDR3 DNA: TGCGCCAGCAGCCCGGGCCCCCTTGGTACAGATACGCAGTATTTT
CDR3 protein: CASSPGPLGTDTQYF

clone size: .
J gene: TRBJ2-1
V gene: TRBV28
D gene: TRBD1
CDR3 DNA: TGTGCCAGCAGTTTAGTGGGACAGGGGATCGATGAGCAGTTCTTC
CDR3 protein: CASSLVGQGIDEQFF

clone size: few
J gene: TRBJ1-2
V gene: TRBV30
D gene: .
CDR3 DNA: TGTGCCTGCATTAGAGGGGCCAACTATGGCTACACCTTC
CDR3 protein: CACIRGANYGYTF

clone size: once
J gene: TRBJ1-1
V gene: TRBV18
D gene: .
CDR3 DNA: TGTGCCAGCTCCCCAACAACCCAGCCGTGGGACACTGAAGCTTTCTTT
CDR3 protein: CASSPTTQPWDTEAFF

clone size: .
J gene: TRBJ2-5
V gene: TRBV21-1
D gene: .
CDR3 DNA: TGTGCCAGCAGCCCTCACTGGAAAACGGAGACCCAGTACTTC
CDR3 protein: CASSPHWKTETQYF

clone size: once
J gene: TRBJ2-3
V gene: TRBV6-1
D gene: .
CDR3 DNA: TGTGCCAGCAGTGAAAGGCCAGCTTCTAGCACAGATACGCAGTATTTT
CDR3 protein: CASSERPASSTDTQYF

clone size: few
J gene: TRBJ2-7
V gene: TRBV7-8
D gene: TRBD2
CDR3 DNA: TGTGCCAGCAGCTTGTCGGTCCCGGGAGGCGAGCAGTACTTC
CDR3 protein: CASSLSVPGGEQYF

clone size: .
J gene: TRBJ1-3
V gene: TRBV6-1
D gene: .
CDR3 DNA: TGTGCCAGCCGAATCCAGAGCTCTGGAAACACCATATATTTT
CDR3 protein: CASRIQSSGNTIYF

clone size: few
J gene: TRBJ2-3
V gene: TRBV7-2
D gene: .
CDR3 DNA: TGTGCCAGCAGCTTAGTGTCAGGGACTAGCACAGATACGCAGTATTTT
CDR3 protein: CASSLVSGTSTDTQYF

clone size: .
J gene: TRBJ1-2
V gene: TRBV11-1
D gene: TRBD1
CDR3 DNA: TGTGCCAGCAGCAACGACAGGGATGGTGGCTACACCTTC
CDR3 protein: CASSNDRDGGYTF

clone size: .
J gene: TRBJ1-1
V gene: TRBV6-5
D gene: .
CDR3 DNA: TGTGCCAGCAGTTCGGGTGGAGCAGTCGACACTGAAGCTTTCTTT
CDR3 protein: CASSSGGAVDTEAFF

clone size: .
J gene: TRBJ2-3
V gene: TRBV5-1
D gene: TRBD2
CDR3 DNA: TGCGCCAGCAGCCGACTAGCGGGAGAGACAGATACGCAGTATTTT
CDR3 protein: CASSRLAGETDTQYF

clone size: .
J gene: TRBJ2-5
V gene: TRBV5-1
D gene: .
CDR3 DNA: TGCGCCAGCAGCTTGGTACCGGACTCGCAAGAGACCCAGTACTTC
CDR3 protein: CASSLVPDSQETQYF

clone size: .
J gene: TRBJ2-6
V gene: TRBV6-6
D gene: TRBD1
CDR3 DNA: TGTGCCAGCAGCCCACAGGGGAGTGGGGCCAACGTCCTGACTTTC
CDR3 protein: CASSPQGSGANVLTF

clone size: few
J gene: TRBJ1-1
V gene: TRBV4-1
D gene: .
CDR3 DNA: TGCGCCAGCAAAAGGGACATAGGGAACACTGAAGCTTTCTTT
CDR3 protein: CASKRDIGNTEAFF

clone size: .
J gene: TRBJ2-7
V gene: TRBV5-4
D gene: TRBD2
CDR3 DNA: TGTGCCAGCAGCTTGGCCCTAGCGGGATCAGGCGAGCAGTACTTC
CDR3 protein: CASSLALAGSGEQYF

clone size: .
J gene: TRBJ2-5
V gene: TRBV6-5
D gene: .
CDR3 DNA: TGTGCCAGCAGAGAAGCGGCGTACCAAGAGACCCAGTACTTC
CDR3 protein: CASREAAYQETQYF

clone size: few
J gene: TRBJ1-1
V gene: TRBV27
D gene: .
CDR3 DNA: TGTGCCCGTCAGGGAGGCCCTGAAGCTTTCTTT
CDR3 protein: CARQGGPEAFF

clone size: .
J gene: TRBJ2-5
V gene: TRBV5-1
D gene: .
CDR3 DNA: TGCGCCAGCAGCTTGGGGCAGGTGGAGACCCAGTACTTC
CDR3 protein: CASSLGQVETQYF

clone size: .
J gene: TRBJ1-1
V gene: TRBV7-2
D gene: TRBD1
CDR3 DNA: TGTGCCAGCAGCTTAGCGATAGGACAGGGAGGCACTGAAGCTTTCTTT
CDR3 protein: CASSLAIGQGGTEAFF

clone size: few
J gene: TRBJ2-1
V gene: TRBV11-3
D gene: .
CDR3 DNA: TGTGCCAGCAGCTTAGATGGCTATGAGCAGTTCTTC
CDR3 protein: CASSLDGYEQFF

clone size: .
J gene: TRBJ2-7
V gene: TRBV5-1
D gene: TRBD1
CDR3 DNA: TGCGCCAGCAGCTTCGGGACAGGCATATCCTACGAGCAGTACTTC
CDR3 protein: CASSFGTGISYEQYF

clone size: .
J gene: TRBJ1-2
V gene: TRBV11-2
D gene: TRBD1
CDR3 DNA: TGTGCCAGCAGCTTAGGAGACAGGGTCTATGGCTACACCTTC
CDR3 protein: CASSLGDRVYGYTF

clone size: .
J gene: TRBJ2-2
V gene: TRBV4-2
D gene: .
CDR3 DNA: TGTGCCAGCAGCCAGGAGCCCGGGTCGAGGGACACCGGGGAGCTGTTTTTT
CDR3 protein: CASSQEPGSRDTGELFF

clone size: .
J gene: TRBJ2-7
V gene: TRBV28
D gene: .
CDR3 DNA: TGTGCCGGATCGGAGGGCTTAAACTACGAGCAGTACTTC
CDR3 protein: CAGSEGLNYEQYF

clone size: few
J gene: TRBJ1-3
V gene: TRBV7-3
D gene: .
CDR3 DNA: TGTGCCAGCAGCCCCCCACAGGGCCGCTCTGGAAACACCATATATTTT
CDR3 protein: CASSPPQGRSGNTIYF

clone size: .
J gene: TRBJ1-5
V gene: TRBV28
D gene: TRBD1
CDR3 DNA: TGTGCCAGCAGTAGGACAGGGGGGAATCAGCCCCAGCATTTT
CDR3 protein: CASSRTGGNQPQHF

clone size: .
J gene: TRBJ2-7
V gene: TRBV5-1
D gene: .
CDR3 DNA: TGCGCCAGCAGCTTAACGGCAGCGTTCTACGAGCAGTACTTC
CDR3 protein: CASSLTAAFYEQYF

clone size: .
J gene: TRBJ1-1
V gene: TRBV18
D gene: .
CDR3 DNA: TGTGCCAGCTCAGCAGCGGGGGGAACCAACACTGAAGCTTTCTTT
CDR3 protein: CASSAAGGTNTEAFF

clone size: .
J gene: TRBJ2-5
V gene: TRBV7-2
D gene: .
CDR3 DNA: TGTGCCAGCAGCTCAGACCGCACAGAGACCCAGTACTTC
CDR3 protein: CASSSDRTETQYF

clone size: .
J gene: TRBJ2-7
V gene: TRBV6-5
D gene: .
CDR3 DNA: TGTGCCAGCAGTTACTCAGGCCCCCGGGTATACGAGCAGTACTTC
CDR3 protein: CASSYSGPRVYEQYF

clone size: .
J gene: TRBJ1-6
V gene: TRBV5-6
D gene: .
CDR3 DNA: TGTGCCAGCAGCTTGCTCCATTCACCCCTCCACTTT
CDR3 protein: CASSLLHSPLHF

clone size: .
J gene: TRBJ2-7
V gene: TRBV6-5
D gene: .
CDR3 DNA: TGTGCCAGCAGTTATTACTCCCGGGGACCCTACGAGCAGTACTTC
CDR3 protein: CASSYYSRGPYEQYF

clone size: .
J gene: TRBJ1-2
V gene: TRBV6-6
D gene: TRBD1
CDR3 DNA: TGTGCCAGCAGTTACTCGGCAGGGGGCAGCTATGGCTACACCTTC
CDR3 protein: CASSYSAGGSYGYTF

clone size: .
J gene: TRBJ1-2
V gene: TRBV29-1
D gene: .
CDR3 DNA: TGCAGCGCGACACCCCCGCCCTTTAACTATGGCTACACCTTC
CDR3 protein: CSATPPPFNYGYTF

clone size: .
J gene: TRBJ1-1
V gene: TRBV5-1
D gene: .
CDR3 DNA: TGCGCCAGCAGTATTGGGACCGGAGGGGAAGCTTTCTTT
CDR3 protein: CASSIGTGGEAFF

clone size: .
J gene: TRBJ1-3
V gene: TRBV29-1
D gene: .
CDR3 DNA: TGCAGCGTTAATGATGGGGGGCTCTCTGGAAACACCATATATTTT
CDR3 protein: CSVNDGGLSGNTIYF

clone size: .
J gene: TRBJ2-3
V gene: TRBV4-3
D gene: .
CDR3 DNA: TGCGCCAGCAGCCAAGGTGGCGGGCCCGAAAGTATTTCAGATACGCAGTATTTT
CDR3 protein: CASSQGGGPESISDTQYF

clone size: .
J gene: TRBJ2-5
V gene: TRBV11-2
D gene: TRBD1
CDR3 DNA: TGTGCCAGCAGCCAGACAGGGTCGGGCGAGACCCAGTACTTC
CDR3 protein: CASSQTGSGETQYF

clone size: .
J gene: TRBJ2-5
V gene: TRBV2
D gene: .
CDR3 DNA: TGTGCCAGCAGTGGTTTCCAAGAGACCCAGTACTTC
CDR3 protein: CASSGFQETQYF

clone size: .
J gene: TRBJ2-1
V gene: TRBV5-6
D gene: .
CDR3 DNA: TGTGCCAGCAGCTTGAGACAGGCTACCAACAATGAGCAGTTCTTC
CDR3 protein: CASSLRQATNNEQFF

clone size: .
J gene: TRBJ2-7
V gene: TRBV28
D gene: TRBD2
CDR3 DNA: TGTGCCAGCAGTGGAGTGCGCGGGAGAAGCTACGAGCAGTACTTC
CDR3 protein: CASSGVRGRSYEQYF

clone size: many
J gene: TRBJ2-1
V gene: TRBV15
D gene: TRBD1
CDR3 DNA: TGTGCCACCAGCAGAGGCAGACAGGGCTCCTACAATGAGCAGTTCTTC
CDR3 protein: CATSRGRQGSYNEQFF

clone size: .
J gene: TRBJ2-2
V gene: TRBV2
D gene: .
CDR3 DNA: TGTGCCAGCAGTGAAGCAGGGAGCGGCACCGGGGAGCTGTTTTTT
CDR3 protein: CASSEAGSGTGELFF

clone size: .
J gene: TRBJ2-7
V gene: TRBV27
D gene: .
CDR3 DNA: TGTGCCAGCAGTTTTAGGGGGTCCTACGAGCAGTACTTC
CDR3 protein: CASSFRGSYEQYF

clone size: .
J gene: TRBJ1-2
V gene: TRBV5-4
D gene: TRBD1
CDR3 DNA: TGTGCCAGCAGCTTGTATAGGACAGGGGACTATGGCTACACCTTC
CDR3 protein: CASSLYRTGDYGYTF

clone size: .
J gene: TRBJ2-2
V gene: TRBV18
D gene: .
CDR3 DNA: TGTGCCAGCTCACCACAACCGGGACGATTGGCCGGCGGGGAGCTGTTTTTT
CDR3 protein: CASSPQPGRLAGGELFF

clone size: .
J gene: TRBJ2-5
V gene: TRBV5-1
D gene: TRBD2
CDR3 DNA: TGCGCCAGCAGCTTGGCCCCTTCCGGGGGGAGTGAGACCCAGTACTTC
CDR3 protein: CASSLAPSGGSETQYF

clone size: .
J gene: TRBJ1-1
V gene: TRBV5-4
D gene: .
CDR3 DNA: TGTGCCAGCAGCTTGGGGGGGCGGACCGGGACCGCGAACACTGAAGCTTTCTTT
CDR3 protein: CASSLGGRTGTANTEAFF

clone size: .
J gene: TRBJ1-4
V gene: TRBV5-1
D gene: .
CDR3 DNA: TGCGCCAGCGCAGCCGACAGAGTCATTAATGAAAAACTGTTTTTT
CDR3 protein: CASAADRVINEKLFF

clone size: .
J gene: TRBJ2-2
V gene: TRBV11-1
D gene: TRBD2
CDR3 DNA: TGTGCCAGCAGCCTAGCGGTAGGAACCGGGGAGCTGTTTTTT
CDR3 protein: CASSLAVGTGELFF